This T cell receptor (beta chain) was recorded in a study of blood T cells in healthy people across ages. As for the study in general: Template switching recovered approximately one barcoded beta molecule for every two T cells.

With 6 bases clipped from V and 7 bases from J, the junction kept 6 bases outside the gene matches. Germline V CDR1 and CDR2: DFQATT, SNEGSKA (reference sequence). The CDR3 runs to 14 residues. Next came a second PCR, run for roughly 6 to 11 cycles, which used a sample-barcoded 5' primer along with a J-beta primer mix. A tag from a template-switch adaptor with 12 random nucleotides marked each cDNA molecule. TCRdb ran MiXCR on the 5' RACE reads and lists one entry per CDR3 protein. The sample has 1.5 million to 2 million distinct CDR3 sequences; approximately 28% are singletons. The TCR was taken from a woman aged 25 to 39 in good health. Material for sequencing was blood. The J gene is TRBJ2-1, the V gene TRBV20-1; TRBD2 agrees at 13 bases. The CDR3 reads CSAPGTSGKNEQFF. The CDR3 nucleotides are TGCAGTGCCCCCGGGACTAGCGGGAAGAATGAGCAGTTCTTC.